The source of this T cell receptor beta chain is a study of PD-1 blockade in classical Hodgkin lymphoma. Per germline, CDR1 SEHNR and CDR2 FQNEAQ (reference sequence). Deletions cut 3 bases from V and 10 bases from J, with 16 bases between. The CDR3 consists of 14 residues. Libraries were prepared by immunoSEQ multiplex PCR; TCRdb keeps only in-frame clonotypes and omits some of them. The table lists tens of thousands of clones, around nine tenths of them singletons, with less than 9% in the top ten. Sample time point: cycle 4 day 1 (C4D1), after more than five weeks of nivolumab. Patients all relapsed after autologous stem cell transplantation, and there was variation in brentuximab vedotin exposure. Classifying best responses yielded complete response, partial response or progressive disease. The table lists this clone with a count of one. The antigen is not known. Overall study findings and caveats: The repertoire differences lack a defined cause, possibly disease activity or prior therapy. Patients with a complete response exhibited baseline diversity comparable to newly diagnosed patients. By C4D1 there was a significant rise in CD4+ TCR diversity but not in CD8+ TCR diversity.

This chain connects TRBV7-9 to TRBJ2-1; weak D call: TRBD1 (6 bases). This receptor was taken from a human donor with classical Hodgkin lymphoma. The input for sequencing was peripheral blood mononuclear cells (PBMCs), taken before the fourth cycle of nivolumab. CDR3 sequence (DNA): TGTGCCAGCAGCTTTAACAGGGCCGCCTGGGAGCAGTTCTTC. Protein sequence: CASSFNRAAWEQFF.